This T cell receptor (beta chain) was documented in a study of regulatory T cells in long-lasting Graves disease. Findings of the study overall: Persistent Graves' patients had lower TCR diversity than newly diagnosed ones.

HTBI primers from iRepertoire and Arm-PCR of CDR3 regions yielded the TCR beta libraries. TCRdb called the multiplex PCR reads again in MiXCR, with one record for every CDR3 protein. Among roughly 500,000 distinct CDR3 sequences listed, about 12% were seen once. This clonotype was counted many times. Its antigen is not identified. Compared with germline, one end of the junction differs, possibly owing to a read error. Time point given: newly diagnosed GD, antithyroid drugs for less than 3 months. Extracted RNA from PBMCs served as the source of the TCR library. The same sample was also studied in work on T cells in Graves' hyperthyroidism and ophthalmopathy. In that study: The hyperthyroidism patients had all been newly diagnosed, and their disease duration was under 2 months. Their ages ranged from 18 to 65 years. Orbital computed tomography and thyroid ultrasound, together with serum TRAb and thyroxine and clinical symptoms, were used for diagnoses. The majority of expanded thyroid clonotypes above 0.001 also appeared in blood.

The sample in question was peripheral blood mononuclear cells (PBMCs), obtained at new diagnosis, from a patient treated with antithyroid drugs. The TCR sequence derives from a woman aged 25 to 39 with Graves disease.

The CDR3 coding sequence is TGTGCCAGCCGTTTTAGGGGGGGCTCCTACAATGAGCAGTTCTTC. Translated: CASRFRGGSYNEQFF. The chain combines TRBV28 with TRBJ2-1, with a tentative D call TRBD2 (7 bases). Germline CDR1 is MDHEN and CDR2 is SYDVKM. The CDR3 is made up of 15 amino acids.